These 32 T cell receptor beta chains came from one sample sequenced in a study of blood T cells in healthy people across ages. Primed by a sample-barcoded 5' primer and a J-beta primer mix, a second PCR proceeded for 7 to 11 cycles. A single record per CDR3 protein comes from TCRdb applying MiXCR to the 5' RACE reads. The data hold about 540,000 distinct CDR3 sequences, with 24% observed a single time. The data also belong to a second study, concerning T cells of mothers and their children.

Source material: blood. The source is a boy younger than 18 in good health.

This clonotype was found many times. The V and J genes are TRBV6-2 or TRBV6-3 and TRBJ2-7; possibly TRBD1 for D (5 bases). Trimming removed 3 bases at V and 3 bases at J, with 6 bases between. Germline lookup yields CDR1 MNHEY and CDR2 SVGEGT. The CDR3 sequence is 12 residues long. CDR3 residues: CASSYQGYEQYF. The CDR3 nucleotides read TGTGCCAGCAGTTATCAGGGCTACGAGCAGTACTTC.

V gene TRBV4-2 combines with J gene TRBJ1-1; D gene unclear. The CDR3 totals 14 residues. The V and J ends lost 0 bases and 2 bases respectively, with 7 bases between them. From germline, CDR1 is LGHNA and CDR2 YNFKEQ. The CDR3 coding sequence is TGTGCCAGCAGCCAAGATCAGACTAACACTGAAGCTTTCTTT. This gives the protein CASSQDQTNTEAFF.

This clonotype has more than one count but fewer than ten. This sequence joins TRBV11-2 and TRBJ1-4, with 9 bases fitting TRBD1. The trim removed 4 bases at V and 5 bases at J, leaving 2 bases unmatched. Germline V CDR1 and CDR2: SGHAT, FQNNGV. This CDR3 spans 14 amino acids. In DNA, the CDR3 is TGTGCCAGCAGCTGGGGGACAGGGAATGAAAAACTGTTTTTT. It yields the protein CASSWGTGNEKLFF.

V gene TRBV7-9 combines with J gene TRBJ1-4, with a weak D call TRBD1 (5 bases). V lost 5 bases and J 8 bases, leaving 15 bases between the germline ends. The CDR3 runs 14 residues. Per the germline V gene, CDR1 is SEHNR and CDR2 is FQNEAQ (reference sequence). The chain's CDR3 is CASSPRGEGEKLFF. DNA of the CDR3: TGTGCCAGCAGCCCTCGAGGGGAAGGGGAAAAACTGTTTTTT.

This clonotype was seen many times. The genes are TRBV24-1 and TRBJ1-2; 9 bases line up with TRBD1. Germline-derived CDR1 and CDR2 are KGHDR and SFDVKD. The CDR3 consists of 15 residues. J gave up 6 bases and V 4 bases, and 8 bases lay outside the gene matches. CDR3 sequence (DNA): TGTGCCACCAGTGACAGTAACAGGGGGCAGAATGGCTACACCTTC. Its protein is CATSDSNRGQNGYTF.

This clonotype has more than one count but fewer than ten. J is TRBJ2-5 and V is TRBV7-9; tentatively, D is TRBD1 (5 bases). The better agreement between TRBJ2-7 and the DNA end casts doubt on the J call. Germline loops: CDR1 SEHNR, CDR2 FQNEAQ (reference sequence). The CDR3 is made up of 14 amino acids. In DNA form, the CDR3 reads TGTGCCAGCACCGCACGAGACAGAACCTACGAGCAGTACTTC. The encoded protein is CASTARDRTYEQYF.

This clonotype was recorded many times. The chain has TRBV6-6 and TRBJ1-2; the D gene is possibly TRBD1 (5 bases). The V gene's germline CDR1 is MNHNY and CDR2 SVGAGI (reference sequence). V gave up 7 bases and J gave up 2 bases, with 11 bases separating them. CDR3 size: 13 residues. The CDR3 region has the DNA TGTGCCAGCAATAGGGGCCCCAACTATGGCTACACCTTC. Its translation: CASNRGPNYGYTF.

The genes are TRBV2 and TRBJ2-3; 11 bases map to TRBD2. Germline CDR1 SNHLY, CDR2 FYNNEI. There are 16 residues in the CDR3. V lost 2 bases, J lost 8 bases, and 9 bases stayed unmatched. The CDR3 sequence: CASSERLAGLGATQYF. The CDR3 bases are TGTGCCAGCAGTGAACGACTAGCGGGGCTTGGTGCTACGCAGTATTTT. The full variable domain, rest sourced from reference TRBV2 and TRBJ2-3, is EPEVTQTPSHQVTQMGQEVILRCVPISNHLYFYWYRQILGQKVEFLVSFYNNEISEKSEIFDDQFSVERPDGSNFTLKIRSTKLEDSAMYFCASSERLAGLGATQYFGPGTRLTVL.

The sample holds a few counts of this clonotype. V usage is TRBV19 and J usage is TRBJ2-5; possibly TRBD2 for D (7 bases). Per the germline V gene, CDR1 is LNHDA and CDR2 is SQIVND (reference sequence). The CDR3 has 15 residues. V was shortened by 1 base and J by 5 bases, with 14 bases between the two germline ends. This CDR3 reads CASSIAGGLTETQYF. The CDR3 DNA reads as TGTGCCAGTAGTATAGCCGGGGGGCTTACGGAGACCCAGTACTTC.

The rearrangement joins TRBV7-9 to TRBJ2-1, with D possibly TRBD2 on 5 matching bases. The germline V gene encodes CDR1 SEHNR and CDR2 FQNEAQ (reference sequence). Trimming took 5 bases from V and 0 from J, leaving 11 bases between them. CDR3 length equals 15 residues. This chain's CDR3 is CASSPSGDSYNEQFF. The CDR3 DNA is TGTGCCAGCAGCCCCTCCGGGGACTCCTACAATGAGCAGTTCTTC.

In its sample, this clonotype was seen a few times. The chain carries TRBV20-1 and TRBJ2-7; 8 nucleotides align to TRBD2. Germline-derived CDR1 and CDR2 are DFQATT and SNEGSKA (reference sequence). The CDR3 has 13 residues. With V trimmed by 0 bases and J by 12 bases, 10 bases remained unmatched. The CDR3 DNA follows: TGCAGTGCTAGAGATAGTAGCGGGGTAATGGGGTACTTC. Translation gives CSARDSSGVMGYF.

DNA for the CDR3: TGTGCCAGCTCACCGCGAAACGGTGGCACCTCTACCCATGCCCTGTTTTTT. This translates into CASSPRNGGTSTHALFF. The V gene is TRBV18, the J gene TRBJ2-2, with D unresolved. The V and J ends lost 3 bases and 14 bases respectively, with 28 bases between them. The germline CDR1 and CDR2 sequences are KGHSH and LQKENI. This CDR3 contains 17 residues.

V and J are TRBV7-9 and TRBJ2-5; 9 bases map to TRBD1. The J call may be in error: the DNA end matches TRBJ2-7 better. CDR1 is SEHNR and CDR2 is FQNEAQ in the germline V gene (reference sequence). This CDR3 spans 15 amino acids. CDR3 sequence (DNA): TGTGCCAGCAGCTTTTCCGGGACAGGGACCTACGAGCAGTACTTC. It encodes CASSFSGTGTYEQYF.

The V and J genes are TRBV4-3 and TRBJ2-1; TRBD2 matches at 8 bases. V shed 5 bases, J shed 9 bases, and the junction held 9 bases outside the gene matches. The length of the CDR3 is 14 residues. Germline assignment: CDR1 LGHNA and CDR2 YSLEER. For the CDR3, the DNA is TGCGCCAGCAGCTCCTCGGGGACTAGTCTTGAGCAGTTCTTC. Translation gives CASSSSGTSLEQFF.

V usage is TRBV4-3 and J usage is TRBJ2-3; TRBD1 agrees at 10 bases. The V and J ends lost 0 bases and 3 bases, in that order; junction bases with no gene match: 9. This CDR3 contains 18 residues. Per the germline V gene, CDR1 is LGHNA and CDR2 is YSLEER. The CDR3 bases are TGCGCCAGCAGCCAAGAGTACCTGGGACAGGGGTTTACAGATACGCAGTATTTT. Its translation: CASSQEYLGQGFTDTQYF.

This clonotype showed up many times. The genes are TRBV7-2 and TRBJ2-2, with 7 bases fitting TRBD2. Germline-derived CDR1 and CDR2 are SGHTA and FQGNSA. This CDR3 is 15 amino acids long. Trimming at V came to 8 bases and at J to 4 bases, leaving 10 bases not matched to a gene. The CDR3 region has the DNA TGTGCCAGCTCACTGGCTAGCGGAGGCACCGGGGAGCTGTTTTTT. This translates into CASSLASGGTGELFF.

The V gene is TRBV4-1, the J gene TRBJ2-1, with D hard to call. The J call may be faulty, since TRBJ2-5 better matches the DNA end. Germline V CDR1 and CDR2: MGHRA, YSYEKL. The CDR3 has 12 residues. DNA for the CDR3: TGCGCCAGCAGCCCCGAGTTCGGGACCCAGTACTTC. Translated, it gives CASSPEFGTQYF.

The chain links TRBV28 to TRBJ1-1, with D possibly TRBD1 on 6 matching bases. V shed 5 bases and J shed 6 bases, with 16 bases lying between them. The CDR3 is 14 amino acids. CDR1 and CDR2 (germline): MDHEN, SYDVKM. In nucleotides, the CDR3 is TGTGCCAGCAGTGCCCTGACAGGATCCGCTGAAGCTTTCTTT. This gives the protein CASSALTGSAEAFF.

This clonotype was recorded many times. The rearrangement uses TRBV15 and TRBJ2-5, with D perhaps matching TRBD2 (6 bases). This CDR3 has 14 amino acids. The V gene lost 4 bases and the J gene lost 7 bases, with 16 bases spanning the gap. Germline CDR1 and CDR2: LNHNV and YYDKDF (reference sequence). DNA of the CDR3: TGTGCCACCAGCAAGAAGGGACTTGACGCGACCCAGTACTTC. This codes for CATSKKGLDATQYF.

In this sample, this clonotype turned up a few times. This chain joins TRBV12-3 or TRBV12-4 and TRBJ2-1, with D maybe TRBD1 (6 bases). V was clipped by 6 bases and J by 4 bases, with 16 bases between them. This CDR3 comprises 15 residues. The CDR3 here is CASRTDGTLYNEQFF. Here the CDR3 DNA reads TGTGCCAGCAGGACCGACGGGACACTTTACAATGAGCAGTTCTTC.

This clonotype was observed a handful of times. J is TRBJ2-3 and V is TRBV29-1, with 7 positions matching TRBD2. The CDR3 loop spans 18 amino acids. The germline CDR1 and CDR2 sequences are SQVTM and ANQGSEA. The junction had 22 bases not matched to a gene; V was cut back by 4 bases and J by 6 bases. The CDR3 bases are TGCAGCGTTGTTCCAGCGGGAAGAGAGTTTGAAGGGCGGGATACGCAGTATTTT. Translated: CSVVPAGREFEGRDTQYF.

This clonotype turned up a few times. The chain links TRBV20-1 to TRBJ1-2; 10 nucleotides line up with TRBD1. V gave up 7 bases and J gave up 2 bases; unmatched junction bases: 7. Germline lookup yields CDR1 DFQATT and CDR2 SNEGSKA (reference sequence). CDR3 length: 14 amino acids. The CDR3, as DNA: TGCAGTGTCGAGGGGGGACAGGGGAACTATGGCTACACCTTC. It specifies CSVEGGQGNYGYTF.

V gene TRBV5-1 combines with J gene TRBJ1-1; TRBD1 matches 7 bases. Germline V gene lookup returns CDR1 SGHRS and CDR2 YFSETQ. The CDR3 is 15 amino acids. J was trimmed by 4 bases and V by 3 bases; bases with no gene match: 9. CDR3: CASSSKTGASTEAFF. The CDR3 DNA is TGCGCCAGCAGCTCAAAAACAGGGGCTAGCACTGAAGCTTTCTTT.

This sequence joins TRBV6-5 and TRBJ2-1; D possibly uses TRBD1 or TRBD2 (6 bases each). CDR1 and CDR2 from the germline V gene are MNHEY and SVGAGI. This CDR3 has 15 residues. V was clipped by 0 bases and J by 5 bases, with 11 bases between them. CDR3 residues: CASSYSRGEHNEQFF. For the CDR3, the DNA is TGTGCCAGCAGTTACTCGAGGGGGGAGCACAATGAGCAGTTCTTC.

This clonotype was seen only once. V usage is TRBV6-1 and J usage is TRBJ2-7; D possibly corresponds to TRBD2 (6 bases). CDR1 is MNHNS, CDR2 SASEGT, per germline. V lost 1 base and J 0 bases, leaving 10 bases between the germline ends. The length of the CDR3 is 15 residues. For the CDR3, the DNA is TGTGCCAGCAGTGAAGGTACCGGGAGCTCCTACGAGCAGTACTTC. Protein product: CASSEGTGSSYEQYF.

The chain links TRBV5-1 to TRBJ2-2, with D unresolved. The CDR3 spans 15 residues. The V end lost 5 bases, the J end lost 0 bases, and 11 bases lay between the germline ends. Germline CDR1 SGHRS, CDR2 YFSETQ. The CDR3 loop is CASRGTGANTGELFF. The CDR3 nucleotides read TGCGCCAGCAGAGGAACGGGCGCGAACACCGGGGAGCTGTTTTTT.

V gene TRBV6-1 combines with J gene TRBJ2-3, with D unclear. From germline, CDR1 is MNHNS and CDR2 SASEGT. Trimming stripped 6 bases from V and 2 bases from J, with 9 bases between. The CDR3 consists of 13 residues. The CDR3 is CASRGNPTDTQYF. DNA of the CDR3: TGTGCCAGCAGAGGGAACCCCACAGATACGCAGTATTTT.

This clonotype showed up just a few times. The rearrangement uses TRBV6-2 or TRBV6-3 and TRBJ2-5; the match to TRBD1 covers 7 bases. The J call may be wrong; the DNA end is better matched by TRBJ2-7. CDR3 length: 15 residues. Germline CDR1 MNHEY, CDR2 SVGEGT. CDR3 loop: CASSYFTGDGYEQYF. The CDR3 DNA follows: TGTGCCAGCAGTTACTTCACAGGGGACGGCTACGAGCAGTACTTC.

The chain couples TRBV6-2 or TRBV6-3 to TRBJ2-7, with TRBD2 as a possible D gene (6 bases). Germline V CDR1 and CDR2: MNHEY, SVGEGT. The CDR3 has 13 residues. Trimming cost V 4 bases and J 3 bases, with 10 bases left between them. The CDR3 spells CASSSVTSYEQYF. Here the CDR3 DNA reads TGTGCCAGCAGTTCTGTGACTAGCTACGAGCAGTACTTC.

The CDR3 coding sequence is TGTGCCAGCAGTTTATTACCGGGGTTCGGCACCGGGGAGCTGTTTTTT. This sequence encodes CASSLLPGFGTGELFF. V usage is TRBV28 and J usage is TRBJ2-2; the D gene is possibly TRBD2 (5 bases). The CDR3 totals 16 residues. The V end was cut by 1 base, the J end by 4 bases, with 13 bases between. In germline, CDR1 is MDHEN, CDR2 SYDVKM.

This clonotype was seen a handful of times. V gene TRBV29-1 combines with J gene TRBJ2-1, with 10 bases lining up with TRBD2. Germline loops: CDR1 SQVTM, CDR2 ANQGSEA. V gave up 2 bases and J gave up 8 bases; unmatched junction bases: 9. This CDR3 comprises 15 residues. CDR3 sequence reads: CSVEKTSGFYDEQFF. The CDR3 DNA reads as TGCAGCGTTGAAAAGACTAGCGGGTTTTACGATGAGCAGTTCTTC.

CDR3 protein: CASSIEGGTGRSLFF. The CDR3 coding sequence is TGTGCCAGTAGTATAGAGGGGGGCACAGGCCGGTCTCTGTTTTTT. The J gene is TRBJ1-4, the V gene TRBV19; tentatively, D is TRBD1 (6 bases). Germline values: CDR1 LNHDA, CDR2 SQIVND (reference sequence). This CDR3 comprises 15 residues. V was shortened by 0 bases and J by 14 bases, with 19 bases between the two germline ends.